These 11 T cell receptor beta chains were all obtained from the same sample, sequenced in a study of blood T cell repertoires in COVID-19. Sequencing used immunoSEQ multiplex PCR; TCRdb keeps in-frame clones, though not all of them. The sample records fewer than 450,000 clones, more than 75% being singletons. Sequencing was performed on PBMCs or T cells enriched from blood (not recorded which). The receptor source for this set is a woman aged 18-30 years who had recovered from COVID-19.

This clone is a singleton in its sample. This chain joins TRBV27 and TRBJ1-4, with D possibly TRBD1 on 5 matching bases. V was cut by 5 bases and J by 4 bases, with 11 bases left in between. This CDR3 is 14 amino acids long. CDR1 is MNHEY, CDR2 SMNVEV, per germline (reference sequence). The CDR3 region is CASSPGGVNEKLFF. As DNA, the CDR3 is TGTGCCAGCAGTCCTGGGGGGGTTAATGAAAAACTGTTTTTT.

This clone was detected only once. This sequence joins TRBV5-4 and TRBJ1-2; a possible D gene is TRBD1 (5 bases). Germline V lookup: CDR1 SGHNT, CDR2 YYREEE (reference sequence). V lost 0 bases and J lost 3, with 9 bases in between. This CDR3 spans 14 amino acids. The CDR3 here is CASSLVQGDYGYTF. The CDR3 bases are TGTGCCAGCAGCTTGGTGCAGGGCGACTATGGCTACACCTTC.

The gene calls are TRBV6-5 and TRBJ1-2, with D possibly TRBD1 on 5 matching bases. V lost 5 bases, J lost 8 bases, and 15 bases lay in between. The germline V gene encodes CDR1 MNHEY and CDR2 SVGAGI. The CDR3 has 13 amino acids. CDR3 amino acids: CASSNQGGEGYTF. The CDR3 DNA follows: TGTGCCAGCAGTAATCAGGGCGGTGAGGGCTACACCTTC.

Of note for this clone: Mismatch with germline at one junction end may stem from a read error. The V and J genes are TRBV2 and TRBJ2-7; TRBD2 aligns across 7 bases. Per the germline V gene, CDR1 is SNHLY and CDR2 is FYNNEI. This CDR3 has 13 residues. The CDR3 here is CASSVAGDSSGVF. CDR3 nucleotide sequence: TGTGCCAGCAGTGTCGCGGGGGACTCCTCAGGCGTTTTC.

This clone came up once. V and J are TRBV27 and TRBJ1-6; perhaps TRBD1 as D (5 bases). Germline V gene data show CDR1 as MNHEY and CDR2 as SMNVEV (reference sequence). The CDR3 length is 14 residues. Trimming cost V 2 bases and J 6 bases, with 8 bases left between them. The DNA of the CDR3 is TGTGCCAGCAGTTTAAACAGGATTAATTCACCCCTCCACTTT. Amino acid sequence: CASSLNRINSPLHF.

This clone was counted once. This chain joins TRBV29-1 and TRBJ1-4, with 8 bases identical to TRBD1. V lost 3 bases and J lost 8; bases outside the gene matches: 5. Germline V gene lookup returns CDR1 SQVTM and CDR2 ANQGSEA. The CDR3 runs to 13 residues. CDR3 amino acids: CSVEGQEEEKLFF. The CDR3 DNA sequence: TGCAGCGTTGAGGGACAGGAGGAGGAAAAACTGTTTTTT. The full variable domain, its missing parts supplied by reference TRBV29-1 and TRBJ1-4, is SAVISQKPSRDICQRGTSLTIQCQVDSQVTMMFWYRQQPGQSLTLIATANQGSEATYESGFVIDKFPISRPNLTFSTLTVSNMSPEDSSIYLCSVEGQEEEKLFFGSGTQLSVL.

This chain joins TRBV2 and TRBJ1-1; D gene unclear. Germline CDR1 and CDR2: SNHLY and FYNNEI. V was shortened by 7 bases and J by 0 bases, with 15 bases between the two germline ends. CDR3 length: 15 amino acids. CDR3 amino acids: CASNLVGGLNTEAFF. The DNA of the CDR3 is TGTGCCAGCAACCTCGTAGGAGGGTTGAACACTGAAGCTTTCTTT.

A remark on this clone: Sequence at one end of the junction differs from germline and may be a read error. The genes are TRBV5-8 and TRBJ1-1; D gene ambiguous. This CDR3 region has 13 residues. Per the germline V gene, CDR1 is SGHTS and CDR2 is YDEGEE. In DNA, the CDR3 is TGTGTCAGCAGCTGGAGGACTGATGATGAAGCTTTCTTT. Translated: CVSSWRTDDEAFF.

This chain links TRBV28 with TRBJ1-6, with a possible D match to TRBD1 (6 bases). This CDR3 is 13 amino acids long. V dropped 10 bases and J dropped 6 bases, with 13 bases sitting between them. Germline V CDR1 and CDR2: MDHEN, SYDVKM. DNA for the CDR3: TGTGCCACCAAGGGGGGGCGTAATTCACCCCTCCACTTT. Its translation: CATKGGRNSPLHF.

The V call is TRBV19, the J call TRBJ1-2; TRBD1 agrees at 9 bases. The CDR3 extends over 13 amino acids. Germline V gene data show CDR1 as LNHDA and CDR2 as SQIVND (reference sequence). Trimming took 10 bases from V and 3 from J; bases not matched to a gene: 6. CDR3: CAIYRGQDYGYTF. CDR3 in DNA: TGTGCCATTTACAGGGGGCAAGACTATGGCTACACCTTC.

The rearrangement links TRBV3-1 (or the pseudogene TRBV3-2) to TRBJ2-1; tentative D call: TRBD2 (5 bases). Germline lookup yields CDR1 LGHDT and CDR2 YNNKEL (reference sequence). Trimming left V 6 bases short and J 5 bases short, with 17 bases between. This CDR3 has 15 residues. In DNA, the CDR3 is TGTGCCAGCAGTCCCTTCGCGGGCCCAAACAATGAGCAGTTCTTC. Its translation: CASSPFAGPNNEQFF.